This T cell receptor (beta chain) was identified in a study of radiotherapy plus CTLA-4 blockade in lung cancer. Enrolled patients, whose metastatic non-small-cell lung cancer was chemo-refractory, received focal radiation plus CTLA-4 blockade with ipilimumab. Produced via immunoSEQ multiplex PCR; TCRdb's table is partial and in-frame only. Among around 70,000 clones listed, over 75% were seen once. CDR1 is KGHSH, CDR2 LQKENI, per germline. The CDR3 length is 14 residues. Deletions cut 6 bases from V and 4 bases from J, with 13 bases between. The chain has TRBV18 and TRBJ1-3; D unclear. This TCR was sampled from a human donor with non-small cell lung cancer who had a partial response to radiotherapy plus ipilimumab. The sequencing used peripheral blood, collected from a patient treated with radiotherapy plus ipilimumab. The CDR3 loop is CASSTAREGNTIYF. CDR3 in DNA: TGTGCCAGCTCGACTGCGAGGGAAGGAAACACCATATATTTT. Based on the CDR3 plus reference TRBV18 and TRBJ1-3, the full variable domain is NAGVMQNPRHLVRRRGQEARLRCSPMKGHSHVYWYRQLPEEGLKFMVYLQKENIIDESGMPKERFSAEFPKEGPSILRIQQVVRGDSAAYFCASSTAREGNTIYFGEGSWLTVV.